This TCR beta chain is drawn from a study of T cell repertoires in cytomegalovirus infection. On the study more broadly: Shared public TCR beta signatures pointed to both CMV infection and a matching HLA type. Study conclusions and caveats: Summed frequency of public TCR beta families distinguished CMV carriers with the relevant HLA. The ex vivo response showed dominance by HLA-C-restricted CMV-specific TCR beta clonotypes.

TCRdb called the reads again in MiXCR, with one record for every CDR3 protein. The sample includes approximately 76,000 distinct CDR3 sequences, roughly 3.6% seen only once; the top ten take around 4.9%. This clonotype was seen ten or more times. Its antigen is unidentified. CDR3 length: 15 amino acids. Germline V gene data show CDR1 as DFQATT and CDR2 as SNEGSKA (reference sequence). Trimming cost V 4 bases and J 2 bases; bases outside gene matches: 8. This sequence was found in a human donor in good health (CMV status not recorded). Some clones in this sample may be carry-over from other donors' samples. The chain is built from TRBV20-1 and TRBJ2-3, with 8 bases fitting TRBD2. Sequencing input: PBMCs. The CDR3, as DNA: TGCAGTGCTACTGGCGGGGGGCCATACACAGATACGCAGTATTTT. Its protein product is CSATGGGPYTDTQYF.